This T cell receptor beta chain derives from a study of shared clonotypes between healthy human individuals. Study as a whole: Contributing individuals were a couple of females and a few males aged 18 to 49. A donor's plate count was three for CD4 naive and three for CD4 memory; CD8 naive had two and CD8 memory one.

Adult donors, all healthy and HIV-negative, had no recent acute infections or vaccinations. The investigators split CD4+ cells into a CD45RA+ naive subset and a CD45RA-negative memory subset. The table came from immunoSEQ multiplex PCR; TCRdb's copy has only in-frame clones and leaves some out. Of over a million clones in the sample, approximately 70% were seen once. This CDR3 has 13 amino acids. Trimming left V 3 bases short and J 9 bases short, with 15 bases between. Germline V gives CDR1 GTSNPN, CDR2 SVGIG (reference sequence). Material for sequencing was memory CD4+ T cells sorted from blood. Subset described: CD45RA-negative fraction. This sequence joins TRBV30 and TRBJ2-1; the D call may be TRBD1 or TRBD2 (5 bases each). This TCR was recovered from a young man in good health. The chain's CDR3 is CAWRSFVGGEQFF. Here the CDR3 DNA reads TGTGCCTGGAGGAGCTTTGTTGGGGGTGAGCAGTTCTTC. Together with reference TRBV30 and TRBJ2-1, the CDR3 gives the full variable domain: SQTIHQWPATLVQPVGSPLSLECTVEGTSNPNLYWYRQAAGRGLQLLFYSVGIGQISSEVPQNLSASRPQDRQFILSSKKLLLSDSGFYLCAWRSFVGGEQFFGPGTRLTVL.